Listed below are T cell receptor beta chains from one sample, sequenced in a study of Graves' ophthalmopathy and Graves' hyperthyroidism. TCRdb reprocessed the multiplex PCR reads with MiXCR, giving one entry per CDR3 protein. The sample has some 39,000 distinct CDR3 sequences; roughly 50% are singletons. Sequenced input: peripheral blood. The receptors here all came from an adult woman with stable Graves' hyperthyroidism. Each CDR3 is given with its conserved first and last residue. Fields, in order: CDR3 DNA, CDR3 protein, V gene, J gene, D gene, clone size. The D gene is left open where the match is weak. Size values are once, few and many counts, or a class for expanded clones, and some rows have none.

DNA: TGCAGTGCTAGGCGGGGACAGGCTCCCTCCTATAATTCACCCCTCCACTTT; CDR3: CSARRGQAPSYNSPLHF; V: TRBV20-1; J: TRBJ1-6; D: TRBD1; size: many
DNA: TGCAGTGCTTACGGACTAGCGGGAGCGTCCTACGAGCAGTACTTC; CDR3: CSAYGLAGASYEQYF; V: TRBV20-1; J: TRBJ2-7; D: TRBD2; size: -
DNA: TGTGCCAGCAGCTTCGACACCGCTGGCTACGAGCAGTACTTC; CDR3: CASSFDTAGYEQYF; V: TRBV7-8; J: TRBJ2-7; D: -; size: many
DNA: TGTGCCAGCTCATCGGACAGGGGACGCTCTGGGGCCAACGTCCTGACTTTC; CDR3: CASSSDRGRSGANVLTF; V: TRBV18; J: TRBJ2-6; D: TRBD1; size: many
DNA: TGTGCCAGCAGTGATATGGGAGCGGGAGCTAACTATGGCTACACCATATATTTT; CDR3: CASSDMGAGANYGYTIYF; V: TRBV7-9; J: TRBJ1-3; D: -; size: -
DNA: TGCAGTGCTAGAACTTCGGGGGGTAGCTCCTATAATTCACCCCTCCACTTT; CDR3: CSARTSGGSSYNSPLHF; V: TRBV20-1; J: TRBJ1-6; D: -; size: many
DNA: TGTGCCAGCAGCCCAGGATTGTGGCCAGAGACCCAGTACTTC; CDR3: CASSPGLWPETQYF; V: TRBV14; J: TRBJ2-5; D: -; size: many
DNA: TGTGCCAGCAGCTTAAGTACGCTTTATAATTCACCCCTCCACTTT; CDR3: CASSLSTLYNSPLHF; V: TRBV7-9; J: TRBJ1-6; D: -; size: many
DNA: TGTGCCATCAGTGGACAGGGTGGGGAGACCCAGTACTTC; CDR3: CAISGQGGETQYF; V: TRBV10-3; J: TRBJ2-5; D: TRBD1; size: -
DNA: TGTGCCAGCAGCTTAGGTTGGGGCAACTATGGCTACACCTTC; CDR3: CASSLGWGNYGYTF; V: TRBV7-8; J: TRBJ1-2; D: -; size: many
DNA: TGCAGCTCACCAGCCCCACAGAACACTGAAGCTTTCTTT; CDR3: CSSPAPQNTEAFF; V: TRBV29-1; J: TRBJ1-1; D: -; size: -
DNA: TGTGCCATCAGCACGGACAGGGGGCCTGGCAATCAGCCCCAGCATTTT; CDR3: CAISTDRGPGNQPQHF; V: TRBV10-3; J: TRBJ1-5; D: TRBD1; size: once